This T cell receptor beta chain was sequenced during a study of T cells in tuberculosis. Study summary: A South African cohort included IGRA-negative adolescents, latently infected IGRA-positive adolescents and adults with active tuberculosis. Study conclusions and caveats: Shorter CDR3-alpha in active tuberculosis partly drove smaller distances. Active tuberculosis cases were adults; controls were adolescents.

Libraries were prepared by immunoSEQ multiplex PCR; TCRdb keeps only in-frame clonotypes and omits some of them. The table records 44,000 or so clones, nearly 95% of them present only once. About this clone: Its target is unknown.

The V gene's germline CDR1 is SGHVS and CDR2 FNYEAQ. The V end lost 5 bases, the J end lost 1 base, and 11 bases lay between the germline ends. The CDR3 spans 14 residues. This clonotype was obtained from a donor between 10 and 35 years old with latent tuberculosis or without tuberculosis infection. This chain connects TRBV7-6 to TRBJ2-5; D uncertain. The material sequenced was PBMCs. Written as DNA, the CDR3 is TGTGCCAGCAGCCCCCGGCAGGTCCAAGAGACCCAGTACTTC. It codes for CASSPRQVQETQYF. Using reference TRBV7-6 and TRBJ2-5 for the parts outside the CDR3, the full variable domain is GAGVSQSPRYKVTKRGQDVALRCDPISGHVSLYWYRQALGQGPEFLTYFNYEAQQDKSGLPNDRFSAERPEGSISTLTIQRTEQRDSAMYRCASSPRQVQETQYFGPGTRLLVL.